This section outlines one T cell receptor beta chain sequence together with its context. Its antigen is unidentified. The record originates from a study of T cell responses to AZD1222 COVID-19 vaccine. Libraries were prepared by immunoSEQ multiplex PCR; TCRdb keeps only in-frame clonotypes and omits some of them. The table lists 84,000 or so clones, approximately 90% of them singletons. The ends were cut back, 4 bases at V and 5 bases at J, with 20 bases in the middle. The CDR3 contains 16 residues. CDR1 SGDLS and CDR2 YYNGEE come from the germline V gene. Study-level results: Mostly white British, mostly female donors; authors suggested clonal diversity may be underestimated. Elevations in Spike-specific TCR breadth and depth followed administration of two AZD1222 doses.

This sequence was found in an adult who received the AZD1222 COVID-19 vaccine. This specimen consisted of peripheral blood, obtained 28 days after the second AZD1222 dose. The rearrangement uses TRBV9 and TRBJ2-3, with D maybe TRBD2 (6 bases). The CDR3 loop reads CASSWEEGGPRDTQYF. The DNA for the CDR3 is TGTGCCAGCAGCTGGGAGGAGGGAGGTCCTCGAGATACGCAGTATTTT.